This T cell receptor beta chain comes out of a study of blood T cell repertoires in COVID-19 (dated by TCRdb to about 2020). About the study as a whole: The collaborator samples originated in the United States, Italy and Spain and spanned the acute and convalescent phases of COVID-19. The prospective study material was composed of cDNA or gDNA derived from T cells, B-cell-depleted T cells, or PBMCs. Subjects who had been exposed to COVID-19, were actively infected with it, or had recovered from it provided the deeply sampled blood TCRbeta repertoires that made up the dataset. The repertoires were released in a freely available public database intended as a resource for research on the immune response to SARS-CoV-2. The samples were drawn from two sources: the first 160 participants of the ongoing ImmuneRACE study, and about 1,300 subjects contributed by 6 global collaborators. Nearly every sample came with metadata listing a de-identified subject ID, COVID-19 status, age in years and sex. HLA class I and class II types, where available, came from metadata supplied by the sample provider rather than from assay-based typing. The investigation overall reported the following: How much clinical and demographic metadata was included differed by source and by participant, and the metadata was provided uncurated.

A note on this clone: What this receptor recognizes is not known. Per-base quality was not reported, and no clone a single base away is much larger than it.

The immunoSEQ Assay, a bias-controlled multiplex PCR, was used to amplify TCRbeta CDR3 regions from genomic DNA. Per the authors' processing: Nucleated cell counts per sample were estimated from amplification of reference gene primers within the assay. Sequence reads were collapsed and filtered to measure the absolute abundance of every unique TCRbeta CDR3 rearrangement. For each sample, productive Simpson clonality was calculated as the square root of Simpson's diversity index over productive rearrangements. Sourced from immuneACCESS, this table was stored by TCRdb with only in-frame sequences that have V and J called. A share of the clones is absent; for the studies checked, an unresolved V gene accounts for under half, and the remainder has no known explanation. That table furnishes V, J and clone size, whereas the DNA furnished D and trimming. Counted in this sample were 190,000 or so clones; just under 90% of them appeared once. Together, the top ten hold 0.8% to 1% of the sample.

Samples from volunteer blood donors who had recovered from COVID-19 were contributed by a second Seattle source. Collaborating institutions collected whole blood in K2EDTA tubes following their own protocols. For TCRbeta analysis, collaborator samples were shipped as frozen whole blood, as isolated PBMCs, or as DNA extracted from either sample type. What was sequenced was peripheral blood. This clonotype originated in a woman between 18 and 29 years old who had recovered from COVID-19.

The CDR3 protein sequence reads: CASRADTDTQYF. The nucleotides are TGTGCCAGCAGGGCCGACACAGATACGCAGTATTTT. The V and J segments used are TRBV2 and TRBJ2-3, with no confident D gene call. The CDR3 numbers 12 residues from cysteine through phenylalanine. This entry keeps only the CDR3 DNA: 36 bases, framed from base 1. V sheds 6 bases and J sheds 2 bases, leaving 6 bases between their ends. CDR1 is given as SNHLY and CDR2 as FYNNEI, both from the germline V gene. Beyond the CDR3, the reference TRBV2 and TRBJ2-3 genes provide the residues; the full variable domain reads: EPEVTQTPSHQVTQMGQEVILRCVPISNHLYFYWYRQILGQKVEFLVSFYNNEISEKSEIFDDQFSVERPDGSNFTLKIRSTKLEDSAMYFCASRADTDTQYFGPGTRLTVL.